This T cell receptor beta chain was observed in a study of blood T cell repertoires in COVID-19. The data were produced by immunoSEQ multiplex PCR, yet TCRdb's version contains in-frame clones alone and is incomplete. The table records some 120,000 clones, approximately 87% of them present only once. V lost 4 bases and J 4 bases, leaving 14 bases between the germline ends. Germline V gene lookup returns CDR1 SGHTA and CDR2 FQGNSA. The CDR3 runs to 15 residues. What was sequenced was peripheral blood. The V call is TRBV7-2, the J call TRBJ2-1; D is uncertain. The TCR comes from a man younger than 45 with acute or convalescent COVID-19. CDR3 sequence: CASSSGPGYYNEQFF. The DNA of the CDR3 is TGTGCCAGCAGCTCCGGCCCGGGTTATTACAATGAGCAGTTCTTC.